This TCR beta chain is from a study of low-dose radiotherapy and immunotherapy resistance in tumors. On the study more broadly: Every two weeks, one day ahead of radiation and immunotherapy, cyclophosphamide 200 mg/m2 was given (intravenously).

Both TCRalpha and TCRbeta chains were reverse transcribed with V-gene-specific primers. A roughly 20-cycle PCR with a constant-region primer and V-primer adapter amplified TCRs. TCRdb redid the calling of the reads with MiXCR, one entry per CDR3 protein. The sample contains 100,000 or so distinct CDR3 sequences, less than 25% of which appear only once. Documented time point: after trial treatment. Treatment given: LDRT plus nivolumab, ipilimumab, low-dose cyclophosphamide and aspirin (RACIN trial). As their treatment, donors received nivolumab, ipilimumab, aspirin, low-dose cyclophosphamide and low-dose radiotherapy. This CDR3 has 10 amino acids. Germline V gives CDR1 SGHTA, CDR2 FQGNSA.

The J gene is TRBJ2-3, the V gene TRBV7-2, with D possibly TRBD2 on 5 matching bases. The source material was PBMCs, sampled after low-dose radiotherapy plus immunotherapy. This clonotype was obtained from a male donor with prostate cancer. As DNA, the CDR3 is TGTGAGAAGAGGGCAGATACGCAGTATTTT. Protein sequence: CEKRADTQYF.